This TCR beta chain was found in a study of CD4 T cells in relation to SARS-CoV-2 and coronaviruses. For the study at large: ViraFEST: roughly ten-day antigen culture of PBMCs, then TCR beta CDR3 sequencing.

Deletions cut 3 bases from V and 5 bases from J, with 10 bases between. The CDR3 has 13 residues. Whole-study results and caveats: About 65% of donors had memory CD4+ clonotypes crossrecognizing SARS-CoV-2 and common cold coronavirus spike. Compared with monoreactive clones, crossreactive clones showed significantly weaker SARS-CoV-2 expansion.

Profiled with immunoSEQ multiplex PCR; TCRdb holds only in-frame clones, not every one. This sample carries just under 30,000 clones, more than 70% of them seen once, and the ten largest clones take 9% to 15%. With respect to this clone: Its antigen remains unidentified.

Before the COVID-19 pandemic, during about 2011-2019, CD4+ T cells were taken from unexposed donors. CD4+ T cells were isolated from the cells after 10 days of culture. The J gene is TRBJ1-1, the V gene TRBV12-3 or TRBV12-4; D gene ambiguous. The specimen sequenced was CD4+ T cells from PBMCs, cultured in vitro. The clonotype comes from a human donor in good health. The CDR3 DNA follows: TGTGCCAGCAGTTTCCGAGGTAGGACTGAAGCTTTCTTT. Translation gives CASSFRGRTEAFF.